This TCR beta chain was captured in a study of blood T cell repertoires in COVID-19. Across the whole study: The United States, Italy and Spain were the sources of the acute and convalescent COVID-19 samples.

In the authors' methods: Reference gene primer amplification yielded estimated nucleated cell counts. Profiling relied on immunoSEQ multiplex PCR, and the TCRdb table lists in-frame clones only, not all of them. That table furnishes V, J and clone size, whereas the DNA furnished D and trimming. The sample yields roughly 12,000 clones, about nine tenths seen once. The CDR3 totals 16 residues. Germline CDR1 is SGHAT and CDR2 is FQNNGV. Trimming took 2 bases from V and 2 from J; bases not matched to a gene: 3. Source material: peripheral blood. This TCR came from a woman in her 70s with active COVID-19. This chain joins TRBV11-2 and TRBJ2-6; 7 nucleotides line up with TRBD1. This chain's CDR3 is CASSLRQGPGANVLTF. The CDR3, as DNA: TGTGCCAGCAGCTTACGACAGGGCCCTGGGGCCAACGTCCTGACTTTC.